This is a list of T cell receptor beta chains from one sample in a study of graft-versus-host responses after intestinal transplantation. Clones were read by immunoSEQ multiplex PCR, and TCRdb kept only the in-frame ones, dropping some. Of tens of thousands of clones detected, under 85% appear once; the ten largest clones hold roughly 4%. The specimen comprised PBMCs, sampled 1070 days after transplant. These receptors were collected from a human patient who received an intestinal transplant, so some T cells may come from the graft donor. Each CDR3 is given with its conserved first and last residue. A D gene is named only where the DNA matches it firmly. Rows may omit the clone size; those that give it use once, few, many or a size class.

14 . TRBJ1-2 TRBD1 TRBV6-1 TGTGCCAGCAGAGGACAGGGGGCAGTCTATGGCTACACCTTC CASRGQGAVYGYTF
15 . TRBJ2-1 . TRBV11-1 TGTGCCAGCAGCTCCCAGGCATGGGTAAACAATGAGCAGTTCTTC CASSSQAWVNNEQFF
14 . TRBJ1-1 . TRBV28 TGTGCCAGCAGTTTGGACAATTTGAACACTGAAGCTTTCTTT CASSLDNLNTEAFF
15 . TRBJ2-1 . TRBV25-1 TGTGCCAGCAGTGGAAGGCTAGTGAAGGTCAATGAGCAGTTCTTC CASSGRLVKVNEQFF
16 . TRBJ2-7 TRBD2 TRBV4-1 TGCGCCAGCAGCCCTCTGGGGGGGACTAGTTCTTCCGAGCAGTACTTC CASSPLGGTSSSEQYF
13 . TRBJ1-2 . TRBV29-1 TGCAGCACCAAGGGCAGGGGAGTGTTAGGCTACACCTTC CSTKGRGVLGYTF
15 . TRBJ2-7 TRBD2 TRBV4-2 TGTGCCAGCAGCCAAGAGAGCGGGGGAAGCTACGAGCAGTACTTC CASSQESGGSYEQYF
13 . TRBJ2-7 . TRBV7-9 TGTGCCAGCAGCCTAAGACAGTCCTACGAGCAGTACTTC CASSLRQSYEQYF
14 few TRBJ1-5 . TRBV27 TGTGCCAGCAGTTTACGAACCGGACATCAGCCCCAGCATTTT CASSLRTGHQPQHF
13 . TRBJ1-6 TRBD1 TRBV6-1 TGTGCCAGCAGGGACAGGGAGAATTCACCCCTCCACTTT CASRDRENSPLHF
14 few TRBJ1-6 . TRBV6-1 TGTGCCAGCAGTGCACAGGGAGAAAATTCACCCCTCCACTTT CASSAQGENSPLHF